The entry below describes one TCR beta chain. The sample comes from a study of blood T cell repertoires in COVID-19. This table comes from immunoSEQ multiplex PCR, and its TCRdb copy is limited to in-frame clones, with some not included. Of about 250,000 clones in the sample, approximately 85% are singletons; the top ten hold around 9.8%. Cohorts were determined from participant-reported clinical history. The receptor was isolated from a woman in her forties or fifties with acute COVID-19. What was sequenced was PBMCs or T cells enriched from blood (not recorded which).

CDR3 nucleotide sequence: TGCGCCAGCAGCAAGGACAGCCCGAACACTGAAGCTTTCTTT. Residues: CASSKDSPNTEAFF. The chain recombines TRBV5-1 with TRBJ1-1; D may be TRBD1 (6 bases). Germline CDR1 is SGHRS and CDR2 is YFSETQ. The V gene lost 4 bases and the J gene lost 1 base, with 11 bases spanning the gap. This CDR3 has 14 residues.